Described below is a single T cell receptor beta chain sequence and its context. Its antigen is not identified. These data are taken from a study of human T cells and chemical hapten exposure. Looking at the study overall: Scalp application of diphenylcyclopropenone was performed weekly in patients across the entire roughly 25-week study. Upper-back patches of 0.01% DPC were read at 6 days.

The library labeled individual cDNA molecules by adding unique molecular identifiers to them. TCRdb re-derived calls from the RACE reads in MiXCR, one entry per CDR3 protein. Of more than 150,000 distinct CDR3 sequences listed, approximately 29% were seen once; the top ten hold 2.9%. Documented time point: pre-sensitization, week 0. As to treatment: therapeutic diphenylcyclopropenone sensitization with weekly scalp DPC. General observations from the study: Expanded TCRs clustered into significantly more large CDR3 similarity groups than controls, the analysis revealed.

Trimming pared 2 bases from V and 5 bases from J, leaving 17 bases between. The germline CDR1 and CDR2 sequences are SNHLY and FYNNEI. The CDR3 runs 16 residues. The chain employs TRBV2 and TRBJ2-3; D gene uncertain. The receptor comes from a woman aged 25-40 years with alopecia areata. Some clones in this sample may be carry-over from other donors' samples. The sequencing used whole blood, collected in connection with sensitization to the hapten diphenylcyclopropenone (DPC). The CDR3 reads CASSEFPQGDGDTQYF. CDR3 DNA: TGTGCCAGCAGTGAATTTCCCCAAGGAGACGGAGATACGCAGTATTTT.